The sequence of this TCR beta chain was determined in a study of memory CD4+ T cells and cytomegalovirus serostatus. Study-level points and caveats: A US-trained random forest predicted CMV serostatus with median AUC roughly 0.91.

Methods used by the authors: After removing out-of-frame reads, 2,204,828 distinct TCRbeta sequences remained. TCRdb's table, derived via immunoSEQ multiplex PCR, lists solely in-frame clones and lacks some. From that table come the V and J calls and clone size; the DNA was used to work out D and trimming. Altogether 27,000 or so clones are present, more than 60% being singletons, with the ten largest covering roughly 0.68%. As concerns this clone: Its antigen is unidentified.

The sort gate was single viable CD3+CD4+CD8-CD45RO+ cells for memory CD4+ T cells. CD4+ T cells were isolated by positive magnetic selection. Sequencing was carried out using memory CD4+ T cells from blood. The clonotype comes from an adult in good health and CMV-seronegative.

DNA for the CDR3: TGTGCCAGCAGTGACCCAACAGGGAGGCTCTACTACGAGCAGTACTTC. This gives the protein CASSDPTGRLYYEQYF. This chain links TRBV6-4 with TRBJ2-7; D may correspond to TRBD1 or TRBD2 (6 bases each). The CDR3 runs 16 residues. Looked up from germline, CDR1 is MRHNA and CDR2 is SNTAGT. The V gene lost 2 bases and the J gene lost 3 bases, with 17 bases spanning the gap.